Shown below are 26 T cell receptor beta chains from a single sample sequenced in a study of CD8 T cells in ankylosing spondylitis. MiXCR, run by TCRdb on the 5' RACE reads, gives a single entry per CDR3 protein. Seen here are around 890,000 distinct CDR3 sequences, roughly 12% observed once, and the top ten hold approximately 0.5%. Which antigens these TCRs recognize remains unknown. Study results and limitations: A motif in TCR beta, a set of several highly homologous variants, appeared characteristic of ankylosing spondylitis blood.

The sequenced sample was blood, either unsorted or a sorted T cell fraction (not recorded which). These receptors were obtained from a male donor with ankylosing spondylitis.

This clonotype was counted many times. The CDR3 coding sequence is TGTGCCAGCAGCCAAAACGGGAATGAGCAGTTCTTC. Translated: CASSQNGNEQFF. The chain employs TRBV3-1 and TRBJ2-1; no clear D gene. The CDR3 is 12 amino acids. V was cut by 2 bases and J by 7 bases, with 6 bases left in between. CDR1 is LGHDT and CDR2 is YNNKEL in the germline V gene (reference sequence).

The rearrangement joins TRBV4-3 to TRBJ2-3; D not resolved. The germline CDR1 and CDR2 sequences are LGHNA and YSLEER. Deletions cut 2 bases from V and 3 bases from J, with 9 bases between. This CDR3 comprises 14 residues. The CDR3 loop reads CASSQPLQTDTQYF. The CDR3 DNA reads as TGCGCCAGCAGCCAACCTCTTCAAACAGATACGCAGTATTTT.

This clonotype was detected only a few times. V usage is TRBV20-1 and J usage is TRBJ2-6; perhaps TRBD2 as D (6 bases). The CDR3 is 20 residues long. The V gene's germline CDR1 is DFQATT and CDR2 SNEGSKA (reference sequence). V was pared by 3 bases and J by 1 base, with 25 bases between. The CDR3 loop is CSASPNVRPLGGSGANVLTF. CDR3 in DNA: TGCAGTGCTAGCCCTAACGTTAGACCCCTGGGAGGTTCTGGGGCCAACGTCCTGACTTTC.

As for this clonotype: This clone may be a read error of a much larger clone one base away. The chain links TRBV11-2 to TRBJ1-1; weak D call: TRBD1 (5 bases). This CDR3 contains 13 residues. Trimming left V 4 bases short and J 1 base short, with 7 bases between. Germline V lookup: CDR1 SGHAT, CDR2 FQNNGV. The CDR3 sequence: CASSSTENTEAFF. CDR3 nucleotide sequence: TGTGCCAGCAGCTCGACAGAGAACACTGAAGCTTTCTTT.

This clonotype has ten or more counts. The chain is built from TRBV2 and TRBJ2-6; D gene unclear. V was clipped by 4 bases and J by 1 base, with 5 bases between them. The CDR3 has 14 amino acids. Germline CDR1 SNHLY, CDR2 FYNNEI. The CDR3 spells CASSGGSGANVLTF. CDR3 nucleotides: TGTGCCAGCAGTGGGGGTTCTGGGGCCAACGTCCTGACTTTC.

J is TRBJ2-7 and V is TRBV24-1; 7 bases match TRBD1. In germline, CDR1 is KGHDR, CDR2 SFDVKD. Trimming cost V 4 bases and J 2 bases; bases outside gene matches: 4. The CDR3 has 14 residues. The DNA of the CDR3 is TGTGCCACCAGTGACCCCGGGACAGCCTACGAGCAGTACTTC. Its translation is CATSDPGTAYEQYF.

The V gene is TRBV20-1, the J gene TRBJ2-3; TRBD2 matches at 10 bases. With V trimmed by 3 bases and J by 0 bases, 6 bases remained unmatched. CDR3 length: 16 amino acids. Germline V gene sequence: CDR1 DFQATT, CDR2 SNEGSKA (reference sequence). This chain's CDR3 is CSARLAGVSSTDTQYF. DNA of the CDR3: TGCAGTGCTAGGCTAGCGGGAGTGTCTAGCACAGATACGCAGTATTTT.

The genes are TRBV20-1 and TRBJ2-7, with D tentatively TRBD2 (6 bases). Trimming pared 4 bases from V and 2 bases from J, leaving 12 bases between. The CDR3 contains 13 residues. Per the germline V gene, CDR1 is DFQATT and CDR2 is SNEGSKA (reference sequence). Here the CDR3 DNA reads TGCAGTGCTATCGCAGGAGGGACCTACGAGCAGTACTTC. Protein: CSAIAGGTYEQYF.

This clonotype came up a few times. This sequence joins TRBV9 and TRBJ2-4; 15 bases fit TRBD2. CDR1 is SGDLS and CDR2 is YYNGEE in the germline V gene. After removal of 4 bases from V and 7 bases from J, the junction contained 6 bases not matched to a gene. This CDR3 spans 16 amino acids. As DNA, the CDR3 is TGTGCCAGCAGCACGGCCGGGACTAGCGGGGGGAACATTCAGTACTTC. Protein product: CASSTAGTSGGNIQYF.

This chain connects TRBV24-1 to TRBJ2-1; the D gene is possibly TRBD2 (6 bases). Looked up from germline, CDR1 is KGHDR and CDR2 is SFDVKD. The CDR3 runs to 19 residues. The germline V and J ends were trimmed by 4 bases and 0 bases, with 21 bases remaining between them. The CDR3 region is CATSDRNPSLTSSYNEQFF. In DNA, the CDR3 is TGTGCCACCAGTGACCGCAACCCTAGCTTGACTAGCTCCTACAATGAGCAGTTCTTC.

Notes on this clonotype: A much larger clone is a single base away; this may be a read error. V is TRBV15 and J is TRBJ2-3, with D unclear. This CDR3 spans 13 amino acids. Trimming pared 3 bases from V and 6 bases from J, leaving 10 bases between. CDR1 is LNHNV, CDR2 YYDKDF, per germline (reference sequence). CDR3 sequence: CATSRNWWDTQYF. Written as DNA, the CDR3 is TGTGCCACCAGCAGGAATTGGTGGGATACGCAGTATTTT.

This clonotype was counted between two and nine times. The gene calls are TRBV28 and TRBJ1-2; D is uncertain. Germline V gives CDR1 MDHEN, CDR2 SYDVKM. This CDR3 spans 13 amino acids. The V and J ends lost 2 bases and 8 bases respectively, with 12 bases between them. For the CDR3, the DNA is TGTGCCAGCAGTTTAAGCCAGCCCCCGGGCTACACCTTC. Translated: CASSLSQPPGYTF.

This clonotype has just a few counts. V and J are TRBV7-8 and TRBJ2-5, with TRBD2 matching 12 bases. Germline-derived CDR1 and CDR2 are SGHVS and FQNEAQ. V was clipped by 8 bases and J by 2 bases; unmatched bases: 6. This CDR3 is built from 15 residues. The CDR3 protein is CASVTSGRLQETQYF. CDR3 nucleotides: TGTGCCAGCGTCACTAGCGGGAGGCTGCAAGAGACCCAGTACTTC.

This clonotype was detected many times. The genes are TRBV12-3 or TRBV12-4 and TRBJ1-5; D remains ambiguous. The germline V and J ends were trimmed by 2 bases and 3 bases, with 8 bases remaining between them. The CDR3 extends over 14 amino acids. The CDR3 coding sequence is TGTGCCAGCAGTTTAACGCGGATCAATCAGCCCCAGCATTTT. This gives the protein CASSLTRINQPQHF.

This clonotype showed up just a few times. This rearrangement joins TRBV29-1 to TRBJ2-1, with D tentatively TRBD1 or TRBD2 (5 bases each). Germline V CDR1 and CDR2: SQVTM, ANQGSEA. Trimming left V 7 bases short and J 15 bases short, with 19 bases between. The CDR3 covers 11 residues. This CDR3 is CSAGGAARAFF. Here the CDR3 DNA reads TGCAGCGCTGGGGGAGCAGCGAGGGCGTTCTTC.

This clonotype was counted only a few times. The J gene is TRBJ1-2, the V gene TRBV20-1; D is uncertain. CDR1 is DFQATT, CDR2 SNEGSKA, per germline (reference sequence). The CDR3 loop spans 12 amino acids. V was cut by 4 bases and J by 1 base, with 7 bases left in between. The CDR3 loop is CSATTLNYGYTF. The CDR3 coding sequence is TGCAGTGCTACTACTCTTAACTATGGCTACACCTTC.

This clonotype was seen many times. The chain recombines TRBV6-5 with TRBJ1-4, with 7 bases fitting TRBD1. Trimming cost V 2 bases and J 6 bases; bases outside gene matches: 6. The CDR3 spans 15 residues. The germline CDR1 and CDR2 sequences are MNHEY and SVGAGI. CDR3 sequence (DNA): TGTGCCAGCAGTTACCCTGACAGGGTGGATGAAAAACTGTTTTTT. The encoded protein is CASSYPDRVDEKLFF.

The gene calls are TRBV5-1 and TRBJ2-1; D is uncertain. The CDR3 extends over 13 amino acids. V lost 2 bases and J lost 5, with 8 bases in between. Germline V gives CDR1 SGHRS, CDR2 YFSETQ. CDR3 region: CASSFMSNNEQFF. DNA of the CDR3: TGCGCCAGCAGCTTTATGTCTAACAATGAGCAGTTCTTC.

The genes are TRBV5-1 and TRBJ2-3; 14 positions match TRBD2. J lost 2 bases, V lost 0 bases, and 5 bases had no gene match. Germline assignment: CDR1 SGHRS and CDR2 YFSETQ. CDR3 size: 18 residues. The CDR3 spells CASSLGLAGGLDTDTQYF. The CDR3, as DNA: TGCGCCAGCAGCTTGGGACTAGCGGGGGGGCTTGACACAGATACGCAGTATTTT.

This clonotype has only a few counts. The chain combines TRBV28 with TRBJ1-1; D gene unclear. Germline V gene sequence: CDR1 MDHEN, CDR2 SYDVKM. The germline V and J ends were trimmed by 5 bases and 0 bases, with 4 bases remaining between them. The CDR3 has 12 amino acids. CDR3 loop: CASSGLNTEAFF. The CDR3, as DNA: TGTGCCAGCAGTGGGCTGAACACTGAAGCTTTCTTT.

This clonotype turned up a few times. The rearrangement joins TRBV9 to TRBJ2-2; no definite D call. CDR3 size: 13 residues. CDR1 SGDLS and CDR2 YYNGEE come from the germline V gene. The V gene lost 0 bases and the J gene lost 6 bases, with 6 bases spanning the gap. CDR3 bases: TGTGCCAGCAGCGTAGGGCGTCCCGGGGAGCTGTTTTTT. This gives the protein CASSVGRPGELFF.

The chain is built from TRBV5-5 and TRBJ2-6; possibly TRBD1 or TRBD2 for D (6 bases each). Germline V gives CDR1 SGHKS, CDR2 YYEKEE (reference sequence). Deletions cut 4 bases from V and 1 base from J, with 15 bases between. CDR3 size: 17 residues. The CDR3 DNA follows: TGTGCCAGCAGCCTCAGGAGAGGGGGGTCTGGGGCCAACGTCCTGACTTTC. This gives the protein CASSLRRGGSGANVLTF.

The J gene is TRBJ1-2, the V gene TRBV12-3 or TRBV12-4, with a tentative D call TRBD1 (5 bases). The CDR3 is 13 residues long. V gave up 5 bases and J gave up 7 bases, with 14 bases separating them. The CDR3 bases are TGTGCCAGCAGTACTAGAAGAGGGGTTGGCTACACCTTC. This sequence encodes CASSTRRGVGYTF.

This clonotype has only a few counts. The rearrangement uses TRBV4-3 and TRBJ2-3; 11 nucleotides align to TRBD2. The length of the CDR3 is 17 residues. Germline CDR1 reads LGHNA; CDR2 reads YSLEER. The J segment lost 6 bases and the V segment lost 0 bases, leaving 8 bases of the junction unmatched. The CDR3 sequence is CASSQDGSGGAQDTQYF. The CDR3 DNA reads TGCGCCAGCAGCCAAGACGGTAGCGGGGGGGCCCAGGATACGCAGTATTTT.

This clonotype has only one observation. The gene calls are TRBV4-1 and TRBJ2-1, with a possible D match to TRBD1 (6 bases). V lost 4 bases and J lost 6, with 22 bases in between. Germline CDR1 and CDR2: MGHRA and YSYEKL. CDR3 length: 17 amino acids. The DNA for the CDR3 is TGCGCCAGCAGCCTCCCCAAGGGGGACCTCCTTCGCAATGAGCAGTTCTTC. Protein product: CASSLPKGDLLRNEQFF.

V is TRBV18 and J is TRBJ2-1; TRBD2 aligns across 8 bases. This CDR3 comprises 14 residues. V gave up 1 base and J gave up 5 bases; unmatched junction bases: 1. From germline, CDR1 is KGHSH and CDR2 LQKENI. The CDR3 here is CASSPQAGDNEQFF. DNA of the CDR3: TGTGCCAGCTCACCACAAGCGGGAGACAATGAGCAGTTCTTC.